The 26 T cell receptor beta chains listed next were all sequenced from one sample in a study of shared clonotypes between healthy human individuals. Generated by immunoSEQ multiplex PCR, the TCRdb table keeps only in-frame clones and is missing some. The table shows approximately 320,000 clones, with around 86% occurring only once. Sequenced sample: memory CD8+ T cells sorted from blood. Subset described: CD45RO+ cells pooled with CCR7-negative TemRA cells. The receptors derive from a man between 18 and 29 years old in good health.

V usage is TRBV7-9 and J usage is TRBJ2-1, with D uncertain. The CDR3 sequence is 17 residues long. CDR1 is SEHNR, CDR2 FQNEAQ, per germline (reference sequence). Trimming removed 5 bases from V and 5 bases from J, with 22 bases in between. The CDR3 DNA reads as TGTGCCAGCAGCCCCCCTCGTGGTGGGAAAGCTCACAATGAGCAGTTCTTC. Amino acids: CASSPPRGGKAHNEQFF.

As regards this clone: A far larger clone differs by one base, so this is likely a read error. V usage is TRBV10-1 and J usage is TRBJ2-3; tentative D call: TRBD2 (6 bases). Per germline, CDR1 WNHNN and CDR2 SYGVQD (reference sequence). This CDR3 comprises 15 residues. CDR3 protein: CASGESERVADTQYF. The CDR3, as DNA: TGCGCCAGCGGTGAGTCTGAGCGGGTGGCAGATACGCAGTATTTT.

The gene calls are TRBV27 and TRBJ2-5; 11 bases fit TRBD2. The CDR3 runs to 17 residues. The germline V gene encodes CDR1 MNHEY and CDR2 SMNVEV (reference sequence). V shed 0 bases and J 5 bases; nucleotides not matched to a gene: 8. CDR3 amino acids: CASSLSPGLAARETQYF. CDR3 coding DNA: TGTGCCAGCAGTTTATCTCCGGGACTAGCGGCCCGGGAGACCCAGTACTTC.

The CDR3 here is CASSSRDRGNYGYTF. The CDR3 DNA is TGTGCCAGCAGCTCCCGGGACAGGGGTAACTATGGCTACACCTTC. The chain joins TRBV9 to TRBJ1-2, with TRBD1 matching 10 bases. Germline V gene sequence: CDR1 SGDLS, CDR2 YYNGEE. The CDR3 is 15 residues long. Trimming took 4 bases from V and 1 from J; bases not matched to a gene: 4.

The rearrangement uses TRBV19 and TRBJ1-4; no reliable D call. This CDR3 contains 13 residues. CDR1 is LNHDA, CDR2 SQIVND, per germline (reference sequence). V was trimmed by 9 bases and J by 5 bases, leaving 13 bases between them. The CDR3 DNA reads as TGTGCCAGCCGACCAGGCGGGAATGAAAAACTGTTTTTT. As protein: CASRPGGNEKLFF. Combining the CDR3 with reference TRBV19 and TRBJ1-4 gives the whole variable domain DGGITQSPKYLFRKEGQNVTLSCEQNLNHDAMYWYRQDPGQGLRLIYYSQIVNDFQKGDIAEGYSVSREKKESFPLTVTSAQKNPTAFYLCASRPGGNEKLFFGSGTQLSVL.

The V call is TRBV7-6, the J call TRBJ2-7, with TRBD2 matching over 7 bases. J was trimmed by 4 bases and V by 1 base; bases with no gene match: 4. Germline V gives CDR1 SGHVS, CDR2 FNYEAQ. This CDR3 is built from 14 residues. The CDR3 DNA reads TGTGCCAGCAGCTTAGAGCTAGCGGCGTACGAGCAGTACTTC. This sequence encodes CASSLELAAYEQYF.

The CDR3 DNA sequence: TGTGCCAGCAGCCTGGACAGTTTATACGAGCAGTACTTC. It yields the protein CASSLDSLYEQYF. The chain uses TRBV5-4 and TRBJ2-7; maybe TRBD1 (6 bases). Germline lookup yields CDR1 SGHNT and CDR2 YYREEE (reference sequence). Trimming removed 4 bases from V and 4 bases from J, with 12 bases in between. The CDR3 has 13 residues.

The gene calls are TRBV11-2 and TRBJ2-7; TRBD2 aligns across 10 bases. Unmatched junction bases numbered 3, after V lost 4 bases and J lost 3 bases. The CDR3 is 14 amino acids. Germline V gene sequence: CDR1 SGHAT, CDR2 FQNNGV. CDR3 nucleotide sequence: TGTGCCAGCAGCTCACTAGCGGGACTCTACGAGCAGTACTTC. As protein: CASSSLAGLYEQYF.

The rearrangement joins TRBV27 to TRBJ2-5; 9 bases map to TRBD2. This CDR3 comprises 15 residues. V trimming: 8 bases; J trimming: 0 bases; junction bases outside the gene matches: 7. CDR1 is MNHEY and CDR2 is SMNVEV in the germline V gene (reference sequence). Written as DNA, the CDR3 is TGTGCCAGCGGATGGACTAGCGCATACCAAGAGACCCAGTACTTC. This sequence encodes CASGWTSAYQETQYF.

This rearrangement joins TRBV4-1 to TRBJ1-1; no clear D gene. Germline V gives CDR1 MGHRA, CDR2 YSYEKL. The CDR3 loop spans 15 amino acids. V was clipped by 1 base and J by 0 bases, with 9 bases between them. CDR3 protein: CASSQALGLNTEAFF. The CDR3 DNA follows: TGCGCCAGCAGCCAAGCCTTGGGTCTGAACACTGAAGCTTTCTTT.

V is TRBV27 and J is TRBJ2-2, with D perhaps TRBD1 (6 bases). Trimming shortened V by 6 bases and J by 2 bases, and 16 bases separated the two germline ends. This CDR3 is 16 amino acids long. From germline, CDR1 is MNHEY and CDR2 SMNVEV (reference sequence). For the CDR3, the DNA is TGTGCCAGCAGAAGATACAGGGACGGAAACACCGGGGAGCTGTTTTTT. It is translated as CASRRYRDGNTGELFF.

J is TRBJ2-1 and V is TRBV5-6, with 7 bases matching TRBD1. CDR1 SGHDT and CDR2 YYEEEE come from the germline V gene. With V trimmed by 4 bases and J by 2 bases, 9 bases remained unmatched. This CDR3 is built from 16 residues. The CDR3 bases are TGTGCCAGCAGCGGTAGGGGGCGCGGCGCCTACAATGAGCAGTTCTTC. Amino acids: CASSGRGRGAYNEQFF.

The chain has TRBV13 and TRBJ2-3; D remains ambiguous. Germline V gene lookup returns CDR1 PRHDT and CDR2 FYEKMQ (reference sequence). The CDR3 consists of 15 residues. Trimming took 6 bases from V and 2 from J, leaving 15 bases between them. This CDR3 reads CASSSKSLPTDTQYF. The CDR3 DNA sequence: TGTGCCAGCAGTTCAAAGAGCTTGCCCACAGATACGCAGTATTTT.

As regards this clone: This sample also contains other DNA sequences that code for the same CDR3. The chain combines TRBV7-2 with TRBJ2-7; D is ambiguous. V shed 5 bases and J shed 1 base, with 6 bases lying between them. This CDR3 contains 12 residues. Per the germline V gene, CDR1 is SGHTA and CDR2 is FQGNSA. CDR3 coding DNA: TGTGCCAGCAGCCCTGGGTCCTACGAGCAGTACTTC. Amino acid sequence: CASSPGSYEQYF.

This CDR3 reads CASSQEKLRKTDTQYF. As DNA, the CDR3 is TGCGCCAGCAGCCAAGAAAAACTCCGAAAGACAGATACGCAGTATTTT. The chain recombines TRBV4-1 with TRBJ2-3; no clear D gene. Trimming took off 0 bases at V and 3 bases at J, with 13 bases between the two ends. Germline V gene sequence: CDR1 MGHRA, CDR2 YSYEKL. The CDR3 contains 16 residues.

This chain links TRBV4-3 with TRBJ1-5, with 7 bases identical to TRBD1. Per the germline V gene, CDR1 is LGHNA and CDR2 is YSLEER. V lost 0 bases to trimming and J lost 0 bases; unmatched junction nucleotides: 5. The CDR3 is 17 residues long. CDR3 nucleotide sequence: TGCGCCAGCAGCCAAGATCTAGGGACAGTTAGCAATCAGCCCCAGCATTTT. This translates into CASSQDLGTVSNQPQHF.

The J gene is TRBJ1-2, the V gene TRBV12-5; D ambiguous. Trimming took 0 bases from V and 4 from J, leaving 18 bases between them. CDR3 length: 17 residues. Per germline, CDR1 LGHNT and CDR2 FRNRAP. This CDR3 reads CASGLVLRPSSIYGYTF. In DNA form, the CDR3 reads TGTGCTAGTGGTTTGGTACTCCGGCCCTCTTCTATCTATGGCTACACCTTC.

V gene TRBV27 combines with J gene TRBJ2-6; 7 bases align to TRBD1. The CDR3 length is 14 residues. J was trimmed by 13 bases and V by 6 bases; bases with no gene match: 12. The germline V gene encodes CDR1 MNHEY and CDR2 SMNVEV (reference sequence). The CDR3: CASRPLGTVEVLTF. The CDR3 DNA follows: TGTGCCAGCAGACCACTCGGGACAGTTGAAGTCCTGACTTTC.

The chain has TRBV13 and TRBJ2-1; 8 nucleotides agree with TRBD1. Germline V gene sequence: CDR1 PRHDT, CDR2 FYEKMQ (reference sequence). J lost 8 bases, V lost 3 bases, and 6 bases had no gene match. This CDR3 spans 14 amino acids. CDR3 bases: TGTGCCAGCAGCTTGGAGGACAGGGAACATGAGCAGTTCTTC. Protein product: CASSLEDREHEQFF.

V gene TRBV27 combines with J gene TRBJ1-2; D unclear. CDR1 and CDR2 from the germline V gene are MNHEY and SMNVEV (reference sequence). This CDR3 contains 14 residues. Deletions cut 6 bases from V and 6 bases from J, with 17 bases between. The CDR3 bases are TGTGCCAGCAGGATGCTTGGGGAAAAGGATGGCTACACCTTC. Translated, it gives CASRMLGEKDGYTF.

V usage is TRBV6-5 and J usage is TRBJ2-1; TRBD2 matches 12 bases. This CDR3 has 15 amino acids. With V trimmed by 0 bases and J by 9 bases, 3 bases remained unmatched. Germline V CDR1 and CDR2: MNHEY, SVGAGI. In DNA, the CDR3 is TGTGCCAGCAGTTACTCCCTGACTAGCGGGAGTGAGCAGTTCTTC. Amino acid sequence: CASSYSLTSGSEQFF.

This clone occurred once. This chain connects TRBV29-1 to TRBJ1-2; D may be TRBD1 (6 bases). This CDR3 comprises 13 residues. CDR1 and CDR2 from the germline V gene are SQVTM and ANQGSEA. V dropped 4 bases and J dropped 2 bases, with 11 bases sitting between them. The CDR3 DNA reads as TGCAGCGTTGTAAGGCAGGGGAACTATGGCTACACCTTC. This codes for CSVVRQGNYGYTF.

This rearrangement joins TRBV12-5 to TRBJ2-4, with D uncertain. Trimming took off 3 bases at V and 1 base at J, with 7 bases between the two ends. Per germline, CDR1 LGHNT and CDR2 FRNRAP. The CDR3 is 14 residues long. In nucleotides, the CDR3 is TGTGCTAGTGGTTTCGGCTTTGCCAAAAACATTCAGTACTTC. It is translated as CASGFGFAKNIQYF.

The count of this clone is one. This CDR3 reads CASSGLGTGELFF. The CDR3, as DNA: TGTGCTAGCTCAGGGCTAGGAACCGGGGAGCTGTTTTTT. The J gene is TRBJ2-2, the V gene TRBV7-7; D may be TRBD1 (5 bases). CDR1 is SSHAT, CDR2 FNYEAQ, per germline (reference sequence). This CDR3 has 13 amino acids.

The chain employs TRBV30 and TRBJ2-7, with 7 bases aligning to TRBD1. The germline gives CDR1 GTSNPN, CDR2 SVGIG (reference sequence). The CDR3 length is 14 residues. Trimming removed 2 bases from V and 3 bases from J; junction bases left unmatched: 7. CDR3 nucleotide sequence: TGTGCCTGGAGTTACGGGACAGAAGACTACGAGCAGTACTTC. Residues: CAWSYGTEDYEQYF.

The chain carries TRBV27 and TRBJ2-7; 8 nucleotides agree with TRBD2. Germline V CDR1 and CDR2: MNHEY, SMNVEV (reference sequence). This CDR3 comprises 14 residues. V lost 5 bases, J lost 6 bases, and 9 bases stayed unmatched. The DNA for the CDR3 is TGTGCCAGCAGTACAACCGGGACTAGTTTCGAGCAGTACTTC. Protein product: CASSTTGTSFEQYF.